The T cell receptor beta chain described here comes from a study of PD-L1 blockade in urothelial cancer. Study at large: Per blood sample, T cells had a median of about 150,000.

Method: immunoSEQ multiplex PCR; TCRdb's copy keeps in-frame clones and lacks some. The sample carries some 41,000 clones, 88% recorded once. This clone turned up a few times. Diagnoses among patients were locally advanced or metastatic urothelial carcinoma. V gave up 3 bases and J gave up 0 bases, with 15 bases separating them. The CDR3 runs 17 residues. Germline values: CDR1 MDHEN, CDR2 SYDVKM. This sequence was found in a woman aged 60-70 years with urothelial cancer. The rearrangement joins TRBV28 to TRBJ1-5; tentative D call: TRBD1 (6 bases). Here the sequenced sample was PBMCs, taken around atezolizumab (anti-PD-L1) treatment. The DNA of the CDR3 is TGTGCCAGCAGTTTCGGTGTCAGGGGTCTTAGCAATCAGCCCCAGCATTTT. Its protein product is CASSFGVRGLSNQPQHF.